These 8 T cell receptor beta chains came from one sample sequenced in a study of blood T cell repertoires in COVID-19. TCRdb's table, derived via immunoSEQ multiplex PCR, lists solely in-frame clones and lacks some. The data show under 70,000 clones, 85% to 90% seen once. Sequencing input: peripheral blood. The origin of the receptors is a woman aged 55-69 years with COVID-19, enrolled during active disease.

The chain employs TRBV10-2 and TRBJ1-4; D is ambiguous. V lost 5 bases and J 4 bases, leaving 5 bases between the germline ends. Germline V gene data show CDR1 as WSHSY and CDR2 as SAAADI. The CDR3 is made up of 12 amino acids. CDR3: CASSLVNEKLFF. The CDR3 DNA follows: TGCGCCAGCAGTCTAGTTAATGAAAAACTGTTTTTT.

The chain is built from TRBV6-4 and TRBJ1-2; D gene uncertain. Deletions cut 2 bases from V and 8 bases from J, with 9 bases between. CDR3 size: 12 residues. Germline V gives CDR1 MRHNA, CDR2 SNTAGT. The CDR3 DNA reads TGTGCCAGCAGTGACGACAAGCGGGGCTACACCTTC. Encoded protein: CASSDDKRGYTF.

This chain joins TRBV29-1 and TRBJ2-2, with D perhaps matching TRBD1 (7 bases). The V gene lost 7 bases and the J gene lost 4 bases, with 13 bases spanning the gap. The CDR3 extends over 13 amino acids. CDR1 is SQVTM and CDR2 is ANQGSEA in the germline V gene. CDR3 sequence: CSGRQGGTGELFF. The DNA for the CDR3 is TGCAGCGGGAGACAGGGAGGCACCGGGGAGCTGTTTTTT.

The gene calls are TRBV21-1 and TRBJ1-1. TRBV21-1 is marked as a pseudogene. The CDR3 spans 15 residues. The CDR3 here is CASSNPGGVNTEAFF. DNA for the CDR3: TGTGCCAGCAGTAACCCCGGCGGAGTGAACACTGAAGCTTTCTTT.

V and J are TRBV24-1 and TRBJ2-5; possibly TRBD2 for D (5 bases). V gave up 0 bases and J gave up 1 base, with 8 bases separating them. The CDR3 is 15 amino acids. The germline V gene encodes CDR1 KGHDR and CDR2 SFDVKD. DNA of the CDR3: TGTGCCACCAGTGATTTGAACAGCGGCCAAGAGACCCAGTACTTC. This gives the protein CATSDLNSGQETQYF.

This rearrangement joins TRBV29-1 to TRBJ2-1; D possibly corresponds to TRBD2 (6 bases). Trimming shortened V by 2 bases and J by 3 bases, and 14 bases separated the two germline ends. Germline CDR1 is SQVTM and CDR2 is ANQGSEA. The CDR3 runs to 15 residues. Here the CDR3 DNA reads TGCAGCGTTGAACCCCCGGAGGGTCGCTACAATGAGCAGTTCTTC. Protein sequence: CSVEPPEGRYNEQFF.

The chain links TRBV18 to TRBJ2-2; D ambiguous. The CDR3 contains 13 residues. Trimming took off 2 bases at V and 4 bases at J, with 5 bases between the two ends. CDR1 is KGHSH, CDR2 LQKENI, per germline. The CDR3 nucleotides read TGTGCCAGCTCACCATCACTCACCGGGGAGCTGTTTTTT. Amino acid sequence: CASSPSLTGELFF.

This chain joins TRBV5-8 and TRBJ2-1; 9 bases are a match to TRBD2. The germline V gene encodes CDR1 SGHTS and CDR2 YDEGEE. The CDR3 is made up of 15 amino acids. V trimming: 1 base; J trimming: 8 bases; junction bases outside the gene matches: 7. As DNA, the CDR3 is TGTGCCAGCAGCTTGCTGGGGACTAGCATGGATGAGCAGTTCTTC. Encoded protein: CASSLLGTSMDEQFF.